This TCR beta chain was documented in a study of T cells in Graves' hyperthyroidism and ophthalmopathy. Study-level information: Peripheral blood sampling occurred at initial diagnosis, before any treatment. General study findings and limits: The majority of expanded thyroid clonotypes above 0.001 also appeared in blood.

This clonotype was recorded a few times. The target antigen is unknown. RNA transcripts provided the source from which TCR beta CDR3 regions were amplified. Carried out on the TCR CDR3, a first-round RT-PCR used the HTBI primer set. Each CDR3 protein is one row after TCRdb ran MiXCR on the multiplex PCR reads. The sample shows fewer than 450,000 distinct CDR3 sequences, approximately 18% of them seen only once. The ends lost 11 bases at V and 8 bases at J; junction bases unmatched: 24. Germline assignment: CDR1 MNHEY and CDR2 SVGEGT. The CDR3 contains 18 residues. This TCR was recovered from a woman aged 30 to 39 with Graves' hyperthyroidism that later progressed to Graves' ophthalmopathy. The sample comprised blood. This chain uses TRBV6-2 or TRBV6-3 with TRBJ2-1; TRBD2 aligns across 10 bases. The CDR3 is CAFFSGRLAGVLGHEQFF. DNA of the CDR3: TGTGCCTTCTTTTCAGGTCGGCTAGCGGGAGTCCTTGGGCATGAGCAGTTCTTC.